Presented here are 10 T cell receptor beta chains from one specimen sequenced in a study of T-cell reconstitution after alpha-beta-depleted transplantation in children. It was with unique molecular identifiers that the TCRbeta library was prepared. Each CDR3 protein is one row after TCRdb ran MiXCR on the PCR reads. The top ten hold about 5% of the sample, which has approximately 400,000 distinct CDR3 sequences, roughly 11% seen once. The source material was PBMCs from the stem cell graft donor, sampled from the stem cell graft. The receptor source for this set is a human donor who donated a stem cell graft to a child with acute myeloid leukemia.

This clonotype was counted at least ten times. The rearrangement uses TRBV7-2 and TRBJ1-3; unclear D gene. Deletions cut 5 bases from V and 0 bases from J, with 17 bases between. Per the germline V gene, CDR1 is SGHTA and CDR2 is FQGNSA. The CDR3 sequence is 17 residues long. Written as DNA, the CDR3 is TGTGCCAGCAGCCCTAGGCAGGCAGGCTCCTCTGGAAACACCATATATTTT. This gives the protein CASSPRQAGSSGNTIYF.

This clonotype came up many times. The V call is TRBV12-3 or TRBV12-4, the J call TRBJ2-3, with 7 bases aligning to TRBD2. The V and J ends lost 7 bases and 4 bases, in that order; junction bases with no gene match: 11. This CDR3 region has 15 residues. The CDR3 sequence: CASTTRAGAADTQYF. CDR3 nucleotides: TGTGCCAGCACCACAAGGGCGGGAGCCGCAGATACGCAGTATTTT.

This clonotype showed up many times. The chain has TRBV7-2 and TRBJ2-1; D is ambiguous. The CDR3 is made up of 13 amino acids. CDR1 and CDR2 from the germline V gene are SGHTA and FQGNSA. The germline V and J ends were trimmed by 5 bases and 4 bases, with 9 bases remaining between them. Written as DNA, the CDR3 is TGTGCCAGCAGCCCCCCCGCTTACAATGAGCAGTTCTTC. As protein: CASSPPAYNEQFF.

This clonotype was picked up a small number of times. The chain combines TRBV20-1 with TRBJ2-1, with TRBD2 identical over 11 bases. The CDR3 consists of 15 residues. The V gene end was trimmed by 5 bases and the J gene end by 7 bases; junction bases not matched to a gene: 10. CDR1 is DFQATT, CDR2 SNEGSKA, per germline (reference sequence). The chain's CDR3 is CSAEGRLAGSNEQFF. DNA for the CDR3: TGCAGTGCTGAGGGTAGACTAGCGGGAAGTAATGAGCAGTTCTTC.

The chain recombines TRBV9 with TRBJ2-3, with 9 bases lining up with TRBD1. Germline trimming cut 4 bases from V and 0 bases from J; bases unmatched to any gene: 6. The CDR3 contains 16 residues. Germline V gene data show CDR1 as SGDLS and CDR2 as YYNGEE. The CDR3 sequence: CASSSWDRASTDTQYF. DNA for the CDR3: TGTGCCAGCAGCTCCTGGGACAGGGCTAGCACAGATACGCAGTATTTT. Full variable domain (outside the CDR3, taken from reference TRBV9 and TRBJ2-3): DSGVTQTPKHLITATGQRVTLRCSPRSGDLSVYWYQQSLDQGLQFLIQYYNGEERAKGNILERFSAQQFPDLHSELNLSSLELGDSALYFCASSSWDRASTDTQYFGPGTRLTVL.

This clonotype appeared a few times. The chain uses TRBV5-1 and TRBJ2-5; D might be TRBD1 (6 bases). Trimming stripped 3 bases from V and 3 bases from J, with 9 bases between. In germline, CDR1 is SGHRS, CDR2 YFSETQ. This CDR3 region has 13 residues. In nucleotides, the CDR3 is TGCGCCAGCAGCTGGTGGACAGAAGAGACCCAGTACTTC. It codes for CASSWWTEETQYF.

This chain connects TRBV6-1 to TRBJ1-2, with 9 bases matching TRBD1. Germline trimming cut 3 bases from V and 4 bases from J; bases unmatched to any gene: 3. Germline CDR1 is MNHNS and CDR2 is SASEGT. This CDR3 has 14 residues. The CDR3 DNA sequence: TGTGCCAGCAGTGATACAGGGGGCCTCTATGGCTACACCTTC. Translation gives CASSDTGGLYGYTF.

This clonotype occurred a few times. V gene TRBV19 combines with J gene TRBJ2-5, with 11 bases lining up with TRBD2. The CDR3 is 15 amino acids. V lost 5 bases to trimming and J lost 2 bases; unmatched junction nucleotides: 4. The germline V gene has CDR1 LNHDA and CDR2 SQIVND (reference sequence). The CDR3 coding sequence is TGTGCCAGTAGTTCTCGACTAGCGGGGCAAGAGACCCAGTACTTC. It codes for CASSSRLAGQETQYF.

V usage is TRBV5-4 and J usage is TRBJ2-2, with D possibly called TRBD1 or TRBD2 (6 bases each). The CDR3 runs 13 residues. Trimming cost V 6 bases and J 5 bases, with 11 bases left between them. Germline loops: CDR1 SGHNT, CDR2 YYREEE (reference sequence). The CDR3 nucleotides read TGTGCCAGCAAAATAGGGGGGACCGGGGAGCTGTTTTTT. Residues: CASKIGGTGELFF. Supplemented by reference TRBV5-4 and TRBJ2-2, the full variable domain reads ETGVTQSPTHLIKTRGQQVTLRCSSQSGHNTVSWYQQALGQGPQFIFQYYREEENGRGNFPPRFSGLQFPNYSSELNVNALELDDSALYLCASKIGGTGELFFGEGSRLTVL.

This clonotype was observed a few times. The V and J genes are TRBV18 and TRBJ2-3; a weak D match, TRBD2 (5 bases). V lost 1 base to trimming and J lost 4 bases, with 12 bases between them. The CDR3 loop spans 15 amino acids. Germline lookup yields CDR1 KGHSH and CDR2 LQKENI. The CDR3 here is CASSPREGSADTQYF. CDR3 DNA: TGTGCCAGCTCACCACGGGAAGGGAGTGCAGATACGCAGTATTTT.